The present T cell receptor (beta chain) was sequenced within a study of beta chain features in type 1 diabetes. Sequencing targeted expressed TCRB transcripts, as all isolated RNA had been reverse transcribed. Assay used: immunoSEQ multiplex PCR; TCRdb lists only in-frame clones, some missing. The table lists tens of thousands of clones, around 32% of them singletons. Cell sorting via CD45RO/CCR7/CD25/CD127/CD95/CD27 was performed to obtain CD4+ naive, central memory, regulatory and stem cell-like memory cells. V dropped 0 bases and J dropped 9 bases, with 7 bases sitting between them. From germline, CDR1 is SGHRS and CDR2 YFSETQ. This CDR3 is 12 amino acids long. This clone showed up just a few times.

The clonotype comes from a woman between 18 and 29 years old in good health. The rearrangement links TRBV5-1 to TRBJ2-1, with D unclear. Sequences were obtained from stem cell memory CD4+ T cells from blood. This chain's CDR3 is CASSLGWAEQFF. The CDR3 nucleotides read TGCGCCAGCAGCTTGGGATGGGCTGAGCAGTTCTTC.